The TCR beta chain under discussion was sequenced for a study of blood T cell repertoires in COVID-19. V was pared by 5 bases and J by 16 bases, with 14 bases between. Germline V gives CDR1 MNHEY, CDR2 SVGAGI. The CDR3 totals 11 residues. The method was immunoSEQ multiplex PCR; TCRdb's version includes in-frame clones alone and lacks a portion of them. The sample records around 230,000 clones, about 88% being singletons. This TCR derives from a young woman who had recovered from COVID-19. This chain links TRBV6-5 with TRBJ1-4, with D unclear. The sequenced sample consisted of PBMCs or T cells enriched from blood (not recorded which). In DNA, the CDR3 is TGTGCCAGCAGTCACGGGGTTAGGTGGTTTTTT. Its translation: CASSHGVRWFF.